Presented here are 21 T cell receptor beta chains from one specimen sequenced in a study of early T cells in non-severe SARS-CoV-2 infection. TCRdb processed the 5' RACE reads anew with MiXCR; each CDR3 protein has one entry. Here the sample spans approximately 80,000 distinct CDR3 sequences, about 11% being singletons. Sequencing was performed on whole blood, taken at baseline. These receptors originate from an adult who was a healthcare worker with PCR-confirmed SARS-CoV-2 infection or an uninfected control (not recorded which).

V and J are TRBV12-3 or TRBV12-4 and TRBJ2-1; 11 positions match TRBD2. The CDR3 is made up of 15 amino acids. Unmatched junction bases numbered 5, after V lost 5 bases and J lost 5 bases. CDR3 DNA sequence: TGTGCCAGCAGTCTTAGCGGGGGGGAGCACAATGAGCAGTTCTTC. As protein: CASSLSGGEHNEQFF.

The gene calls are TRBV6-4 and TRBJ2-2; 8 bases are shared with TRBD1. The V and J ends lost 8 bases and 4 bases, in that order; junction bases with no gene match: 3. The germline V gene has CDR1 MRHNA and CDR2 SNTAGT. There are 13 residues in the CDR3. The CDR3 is CASRQGSTGELFF. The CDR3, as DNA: TGTGCCAGCCGACAGGGGTCCACCGGGGAGCTGTTTTTT.

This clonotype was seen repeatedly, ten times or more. Written as DNA, the CDR3 is TGTGCCAGCAGTGAAGCGGGGGGCTCCTACAATGAGCAGTTCTTC. Translating it yields CASSEAGGSYNEQFF. This rearrangement joins TRBV6-4 to TRBJ2-1, with 9 positions matching TRBD2. The CDR3 has 15 amino acids. The J segment lost 0 bases and the V segment lost 3 bases, leaving 0 bases of the junction unmatched. Germline V lookup: CDR1 MRHNA, CDR2 SNTAGT.

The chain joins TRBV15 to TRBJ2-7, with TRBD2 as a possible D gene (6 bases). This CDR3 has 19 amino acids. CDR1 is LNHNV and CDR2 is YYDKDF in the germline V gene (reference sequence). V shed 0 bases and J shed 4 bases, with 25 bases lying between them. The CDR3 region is CATSRDLAAPGTYAYEQYF. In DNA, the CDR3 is TGTGCCACCAGCAGAGATCTCGCGGCGCCCGGGACTTACGCTTACGAGCAGTACTTC.

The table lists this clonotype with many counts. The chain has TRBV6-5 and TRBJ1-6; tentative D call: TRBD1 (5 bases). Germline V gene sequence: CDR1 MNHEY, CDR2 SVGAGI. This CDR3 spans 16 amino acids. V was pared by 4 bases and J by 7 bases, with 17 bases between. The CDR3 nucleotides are TGTGCCAGCAGTTTTGGGACCGGGGAAGCAAATTCACCCCTCCACTTT. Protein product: CASSFGTGEANSPLHF.

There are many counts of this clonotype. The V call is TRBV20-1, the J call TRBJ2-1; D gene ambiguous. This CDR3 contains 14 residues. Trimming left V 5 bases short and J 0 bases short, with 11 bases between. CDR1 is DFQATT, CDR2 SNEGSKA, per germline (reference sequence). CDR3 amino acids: CSALRGSSYNEQFF. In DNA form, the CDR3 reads TGCAGTGCTTTACGCGGAAGCTCCTACAATGAGCAGTTCTTC.

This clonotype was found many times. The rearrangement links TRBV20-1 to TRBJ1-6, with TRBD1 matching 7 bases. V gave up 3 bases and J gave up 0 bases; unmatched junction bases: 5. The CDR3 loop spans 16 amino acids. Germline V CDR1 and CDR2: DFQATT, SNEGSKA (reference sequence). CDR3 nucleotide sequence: TGCAGTGCTAGTATGTCAGGGGGCTCCTATAATTCACCCCTCCACTTT. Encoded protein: CSASMSGGSYNSPLHF.

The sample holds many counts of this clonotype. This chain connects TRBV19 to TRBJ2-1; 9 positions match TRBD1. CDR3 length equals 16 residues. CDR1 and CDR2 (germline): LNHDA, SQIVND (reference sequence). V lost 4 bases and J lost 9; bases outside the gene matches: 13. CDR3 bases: TGTGCCAGTAGTAACTCCCGGGACAGGGCCTTCCCTGAGCAGTTCTTC. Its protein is CASSNSRDRAFPEQFF.

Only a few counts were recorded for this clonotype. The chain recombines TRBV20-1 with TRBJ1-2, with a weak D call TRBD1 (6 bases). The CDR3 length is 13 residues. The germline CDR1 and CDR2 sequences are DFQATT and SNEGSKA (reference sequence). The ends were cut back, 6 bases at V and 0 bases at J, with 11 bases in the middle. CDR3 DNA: TGCAGTGCCAGTAGGACAGCTAACTATGGCTACACCTTC. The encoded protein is CSASRTANYGYTF.

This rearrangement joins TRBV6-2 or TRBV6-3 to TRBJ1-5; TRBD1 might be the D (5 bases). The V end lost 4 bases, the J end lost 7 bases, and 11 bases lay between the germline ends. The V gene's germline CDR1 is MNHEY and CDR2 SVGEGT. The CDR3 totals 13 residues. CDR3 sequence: CASSWQGGQPQHF. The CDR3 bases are TGTGCCAGCAGTTGGCAGGGCGGGCAGCCCCAGCATTTT.

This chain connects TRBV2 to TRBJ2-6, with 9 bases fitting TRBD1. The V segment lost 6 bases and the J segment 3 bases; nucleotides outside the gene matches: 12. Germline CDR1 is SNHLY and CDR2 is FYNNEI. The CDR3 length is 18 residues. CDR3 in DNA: TGTGCCAGCAGGCAAAGGACAGGGGTCTTTGATGGGGCCAACGTCCTGACTTTC. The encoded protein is CASRQRTGVFDGANVLTF.

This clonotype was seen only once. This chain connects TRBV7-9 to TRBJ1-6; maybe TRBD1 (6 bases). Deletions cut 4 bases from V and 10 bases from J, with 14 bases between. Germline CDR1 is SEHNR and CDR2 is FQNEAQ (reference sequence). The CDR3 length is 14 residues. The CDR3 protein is CASSSTQGGSPLHF. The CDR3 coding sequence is TGTGCCAGCAGCTCAACACAGGGAGGATCACCCCTCCACTTT. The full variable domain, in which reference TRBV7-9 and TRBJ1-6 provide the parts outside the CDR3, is DTGVSQNPRHKITKRGQNVTFRCDPISEHNRLYWYRQTLGQGPEFLTYFQNEAQLEKSRLLSDRFSAERPKGSFSTLEIQRTEQGDSAMYLCASSSTQGGSPLHFGNGTRLTVT.

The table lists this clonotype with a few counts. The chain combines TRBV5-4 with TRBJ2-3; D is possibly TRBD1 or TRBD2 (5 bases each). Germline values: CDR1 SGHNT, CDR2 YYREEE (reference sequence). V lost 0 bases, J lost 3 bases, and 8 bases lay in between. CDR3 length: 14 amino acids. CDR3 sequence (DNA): TGTGCCAGCAGCTTGGGGGGGTTGACAGATACGCAGTATTTT. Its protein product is CASSLGGLTDTQYF. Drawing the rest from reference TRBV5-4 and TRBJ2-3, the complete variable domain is ETGVTQSPTHLIKTRGQQVTLRCSSQSGHNTVSWYQQALGQGPQFIFQYYREEENGRGNFPPRFSGLQFPNYSSELNVNALELDDSALYLCASSLGGLTDTQYFGPGTRLTVL.

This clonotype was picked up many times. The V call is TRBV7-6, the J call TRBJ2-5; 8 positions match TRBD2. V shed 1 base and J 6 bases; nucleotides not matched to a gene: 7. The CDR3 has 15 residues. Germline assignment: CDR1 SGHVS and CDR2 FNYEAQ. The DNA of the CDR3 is TGTGCCAGCAGCTTAGAAACTAGCGGCCGAAAGACCCAGTACTTC. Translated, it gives CASSLETSGRKTQYF.

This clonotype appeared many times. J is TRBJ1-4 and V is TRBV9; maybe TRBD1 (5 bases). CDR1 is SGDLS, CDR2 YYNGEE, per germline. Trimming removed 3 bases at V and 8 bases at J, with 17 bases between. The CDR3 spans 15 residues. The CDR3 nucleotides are TGTGCCAGCAGCGGCTTAACAGGTGGCGGAGAAAAACTGTTTTTT. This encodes CASSGLTGGGEKLFF.

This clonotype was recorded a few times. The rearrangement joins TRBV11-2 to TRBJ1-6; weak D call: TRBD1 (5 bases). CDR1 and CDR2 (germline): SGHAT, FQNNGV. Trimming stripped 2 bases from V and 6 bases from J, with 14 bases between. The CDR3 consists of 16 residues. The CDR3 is CASSLRGVGSNSPLHF. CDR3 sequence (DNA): TGTGCCAGCAGCTTAAGAGGGGTTGGTAGTAATTCACCCCTCCACTTT.

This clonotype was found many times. This CDR3 is CSVEGGQLNTEAFF. CDR3 coding DNA: TGCAGCGTTGAAGGGGGACAGCTGAACACTGAAGCTTTCTTT. The genes are TRBV29-1 and TRBJ1-1; 7 bases match TRBD1. CDR1 and CDR2 from the germline V gene are SQVTM and ANQGSEA. The V gene end was trimmed by 1 base and the J gene end by 0 bases; junction bases not matched to a gene: 2. This CDR3 is 14 amino acids long.

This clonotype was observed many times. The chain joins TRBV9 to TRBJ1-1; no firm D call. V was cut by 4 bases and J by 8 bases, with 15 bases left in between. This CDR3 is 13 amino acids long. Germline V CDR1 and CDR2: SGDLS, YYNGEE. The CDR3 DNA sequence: TGTGCCAGCAGCCCACGACCCCTGGAGGAAGCTTTCTTT. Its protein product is CASSPRPLEEAFF.

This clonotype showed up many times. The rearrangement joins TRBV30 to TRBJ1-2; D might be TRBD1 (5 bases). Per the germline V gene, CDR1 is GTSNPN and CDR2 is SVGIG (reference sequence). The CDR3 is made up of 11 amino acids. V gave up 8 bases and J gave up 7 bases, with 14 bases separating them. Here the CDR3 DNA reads TGTGCCGTCTGGGGGAGTCCTGGCTACACCTTC. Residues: CAVWGSPGYTF.

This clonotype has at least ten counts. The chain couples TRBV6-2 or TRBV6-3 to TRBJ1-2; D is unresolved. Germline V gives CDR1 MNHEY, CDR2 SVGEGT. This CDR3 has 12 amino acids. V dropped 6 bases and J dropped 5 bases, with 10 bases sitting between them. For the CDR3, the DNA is TGTGCCAGCAGCCATACAGAGTATGGCTACACCTTC. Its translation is CASSHTEYGYTF.

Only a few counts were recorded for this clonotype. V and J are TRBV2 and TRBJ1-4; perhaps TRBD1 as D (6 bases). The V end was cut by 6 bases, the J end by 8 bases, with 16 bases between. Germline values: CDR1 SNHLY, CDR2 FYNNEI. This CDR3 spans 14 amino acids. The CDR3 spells CASSPGTLVEKLFF. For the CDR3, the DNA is TGTGCCAGCAGCCCCGGGACATTAGTCGAAAAACTGTTTTTT.